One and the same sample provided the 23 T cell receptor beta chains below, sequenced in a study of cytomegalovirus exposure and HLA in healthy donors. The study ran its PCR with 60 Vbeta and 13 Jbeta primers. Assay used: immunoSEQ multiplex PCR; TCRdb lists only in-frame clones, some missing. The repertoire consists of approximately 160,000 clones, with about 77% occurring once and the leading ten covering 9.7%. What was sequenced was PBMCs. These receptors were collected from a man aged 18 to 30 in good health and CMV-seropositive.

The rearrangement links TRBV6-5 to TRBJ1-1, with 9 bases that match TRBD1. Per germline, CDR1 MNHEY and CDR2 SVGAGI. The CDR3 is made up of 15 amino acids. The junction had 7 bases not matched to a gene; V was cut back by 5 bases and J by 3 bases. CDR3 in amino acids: CASSRVTGGYTEAFF. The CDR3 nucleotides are TGTGCCAGCAGTAGGGTAACAGGGGGCTACACTGAAGCTTTCTTT.

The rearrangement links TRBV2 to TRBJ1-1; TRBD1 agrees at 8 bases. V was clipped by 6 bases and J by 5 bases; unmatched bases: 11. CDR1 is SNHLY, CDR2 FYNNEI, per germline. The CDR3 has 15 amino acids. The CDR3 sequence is CASRQGARLGTEAFF. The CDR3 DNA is TGTGCCAGCAGGCAGGGGGCGAGGTTGGGGACTGAAGCTTTCTTT.

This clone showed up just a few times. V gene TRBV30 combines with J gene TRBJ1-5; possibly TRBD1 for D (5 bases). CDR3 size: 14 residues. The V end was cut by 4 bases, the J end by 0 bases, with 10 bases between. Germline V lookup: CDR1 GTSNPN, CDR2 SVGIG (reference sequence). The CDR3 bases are TGTGCCTGGACCTTCGGGGGTAGCAATCAGCCCCAGCATTTT. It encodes CAWTFGGSNQPQHF.

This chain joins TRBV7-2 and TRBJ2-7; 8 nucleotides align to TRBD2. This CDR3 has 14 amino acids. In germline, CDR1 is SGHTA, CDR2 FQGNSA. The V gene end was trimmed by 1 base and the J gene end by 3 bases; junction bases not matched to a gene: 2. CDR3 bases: TGTGCCAGCAGCTTAGGTGGGACTAGCTACGAGCAGTACTTC. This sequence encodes CASSLGGTSYEQYF.

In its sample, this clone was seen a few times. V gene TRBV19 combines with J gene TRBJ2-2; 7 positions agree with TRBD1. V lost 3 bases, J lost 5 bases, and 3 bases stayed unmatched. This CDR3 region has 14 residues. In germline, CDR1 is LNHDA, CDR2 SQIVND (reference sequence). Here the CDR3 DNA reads TGTGCCAGTAGTATTTCAGGGGGAACCGGGGAGCTGTTTTTT. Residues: CASSISGGTGELFF.

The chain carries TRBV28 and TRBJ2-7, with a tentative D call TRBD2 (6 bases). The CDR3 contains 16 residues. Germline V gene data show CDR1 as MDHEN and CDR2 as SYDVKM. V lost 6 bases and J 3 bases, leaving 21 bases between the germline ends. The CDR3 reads CASRSIGGRNYYEQYF. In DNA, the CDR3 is TGTGCCAGCAGATCAATAGGAGGGAGGAACTACTACGAGCAGTACTTC.

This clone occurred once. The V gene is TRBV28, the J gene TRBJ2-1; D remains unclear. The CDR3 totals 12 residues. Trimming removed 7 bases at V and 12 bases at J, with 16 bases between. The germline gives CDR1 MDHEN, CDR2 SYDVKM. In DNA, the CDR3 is TGTGCCAGCAACGCTTATGGTAATAGGCAGTTCTTC. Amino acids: CASNAYGNRQFF. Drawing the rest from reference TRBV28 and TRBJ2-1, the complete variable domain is DVKVTQSSRYLVKRTGEKVFLECVQDMDHENMFWYRQDPGLGLRLIYFSYDVKMKEKGDIPEGYSVSREKKERFSLILESASTNQTSMYLCASNAYGNRQFFGPGTRLTVL.

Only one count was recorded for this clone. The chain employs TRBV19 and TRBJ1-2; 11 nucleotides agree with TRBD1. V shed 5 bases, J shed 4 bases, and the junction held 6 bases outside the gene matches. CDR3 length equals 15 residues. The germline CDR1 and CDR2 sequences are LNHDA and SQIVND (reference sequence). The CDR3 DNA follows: TGTGCCAGTAGTCCGGACAGGGGGCGAGGCTATGGCTACACCTTC. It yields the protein CASSPDRGRGYGYTF.

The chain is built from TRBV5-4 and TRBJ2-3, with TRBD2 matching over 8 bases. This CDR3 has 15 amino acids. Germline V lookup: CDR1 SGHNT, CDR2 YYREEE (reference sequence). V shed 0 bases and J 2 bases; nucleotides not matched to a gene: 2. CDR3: CASSLDGGATDTQYF. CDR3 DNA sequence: TGTGCCAGCAGCTTGGACGGGGGGGCCACAGATACGCAGTATTTT.

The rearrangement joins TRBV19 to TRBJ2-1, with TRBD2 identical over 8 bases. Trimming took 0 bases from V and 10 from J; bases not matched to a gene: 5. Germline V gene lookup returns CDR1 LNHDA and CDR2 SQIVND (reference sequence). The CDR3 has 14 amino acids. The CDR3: CASSIEGLGTEQFF. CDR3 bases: TGTGCCAGTAGTATAGAGGGACTAGGGACGGAGCAGTTCTTC.

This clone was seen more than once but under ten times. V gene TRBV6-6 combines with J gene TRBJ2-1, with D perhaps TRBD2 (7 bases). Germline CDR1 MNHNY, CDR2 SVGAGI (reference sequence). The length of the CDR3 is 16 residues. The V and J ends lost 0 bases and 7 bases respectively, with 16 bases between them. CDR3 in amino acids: CASSYSEWGGHNEQFF. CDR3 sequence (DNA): TGTGCCAGCAGTTACTCGGAGTGGGGGGGCCATAATGAGCAGTTCTTC.

The CDR3 spells CASSRTGRNQPQHF. DNA for the CDR3: TGTGCCAGCAGTCGGACAGGACGCAATCAGCCCCAGCATTTT. The V gene is TRBV6-5, the J gene TRBJ1-5, with 7 bases fitting TRBD1. This CDR3 is 14 amino acids long. The V gene's germline CDR1 is MNHEY and CDR2 SVGAGI. The ends lost 5 bases at V and 2 bases at J; junction bases unmatched: 3.

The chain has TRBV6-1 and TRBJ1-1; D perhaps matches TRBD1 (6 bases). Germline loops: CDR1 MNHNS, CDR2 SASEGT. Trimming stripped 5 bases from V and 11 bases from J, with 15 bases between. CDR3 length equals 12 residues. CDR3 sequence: CASSPQGTDAFF. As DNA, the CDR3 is TGTGCCAGCAGTCCACAGGGTACGGACGCTTTCTTT.

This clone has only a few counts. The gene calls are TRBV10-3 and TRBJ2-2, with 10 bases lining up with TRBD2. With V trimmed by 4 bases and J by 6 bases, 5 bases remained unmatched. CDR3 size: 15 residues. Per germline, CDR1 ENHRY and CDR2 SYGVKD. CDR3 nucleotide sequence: TGTGCCATCAGTGTAGCGGGAGGAAAGGCCGGGGAGCTGTTTTTT. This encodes CAISVAGGKAGELFF.

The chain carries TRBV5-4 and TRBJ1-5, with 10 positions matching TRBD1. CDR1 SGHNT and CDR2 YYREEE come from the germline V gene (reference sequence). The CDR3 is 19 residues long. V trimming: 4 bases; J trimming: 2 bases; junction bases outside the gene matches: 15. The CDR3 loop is CASSQVGTGVSVGNQPQHF. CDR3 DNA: TGTGCCAGCAGCCAAGTCGGGACAGGGGTATCAGTTGGCAATCAGCCCCAGCATTTT.

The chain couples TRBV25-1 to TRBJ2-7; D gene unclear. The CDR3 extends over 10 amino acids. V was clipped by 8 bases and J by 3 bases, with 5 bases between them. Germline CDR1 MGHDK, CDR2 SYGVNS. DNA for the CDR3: TGTGCCAGCGGAGACTACGAGCAGTACTTC. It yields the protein CASGDYEQYF.

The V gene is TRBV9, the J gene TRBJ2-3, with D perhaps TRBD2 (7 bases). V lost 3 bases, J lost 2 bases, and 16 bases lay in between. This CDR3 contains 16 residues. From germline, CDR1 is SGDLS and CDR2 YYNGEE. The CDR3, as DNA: TGTGCCAGCAGCGGAGTAGTGGGGGGGCCCACAGATACGCAGTATTTT. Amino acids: CASSGVVGGPTDTQYF.

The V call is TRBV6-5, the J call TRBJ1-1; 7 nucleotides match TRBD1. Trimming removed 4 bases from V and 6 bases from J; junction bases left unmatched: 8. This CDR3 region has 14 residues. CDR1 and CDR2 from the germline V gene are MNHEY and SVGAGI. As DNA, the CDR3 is TGTGCCAGCAGTTCCCAGACAGGGTTCTCTGAAGCTTTCTTT. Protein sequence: CASSSQTGFSEAFF.

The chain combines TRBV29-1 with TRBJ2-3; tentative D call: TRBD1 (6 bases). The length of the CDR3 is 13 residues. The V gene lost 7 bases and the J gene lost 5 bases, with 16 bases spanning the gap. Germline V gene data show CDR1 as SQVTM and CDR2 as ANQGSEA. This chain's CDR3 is CSASTGMGDTQYF. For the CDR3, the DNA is TGCAGCGCATCGACAGGTATGGGAGATACGCAGTATTTT.

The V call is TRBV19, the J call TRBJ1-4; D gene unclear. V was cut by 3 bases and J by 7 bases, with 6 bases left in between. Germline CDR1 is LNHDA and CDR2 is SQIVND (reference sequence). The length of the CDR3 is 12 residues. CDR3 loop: CASSMGSEKLFF. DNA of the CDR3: TGTGCCAGTAGTATGGGGAGTGAAAAACTGTTTTTT.

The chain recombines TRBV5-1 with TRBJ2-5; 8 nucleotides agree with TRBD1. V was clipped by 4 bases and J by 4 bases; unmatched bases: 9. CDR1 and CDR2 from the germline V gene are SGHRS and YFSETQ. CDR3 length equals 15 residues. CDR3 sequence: CASSPRQGSGETQYF. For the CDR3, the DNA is TGCGCCAGCAGCCCCAGACAGGGGTCGGGAGAGACCCAGTACTTC.

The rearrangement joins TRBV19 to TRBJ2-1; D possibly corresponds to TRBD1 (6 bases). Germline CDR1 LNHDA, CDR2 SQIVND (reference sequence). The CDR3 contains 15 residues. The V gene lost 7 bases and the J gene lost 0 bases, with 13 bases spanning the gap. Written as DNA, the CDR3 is TGTGCCAGTACTATCGGACAGAGCTCCTACAATGAGCAGTTCTTC. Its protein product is CASTIGQSSYNEQFF.

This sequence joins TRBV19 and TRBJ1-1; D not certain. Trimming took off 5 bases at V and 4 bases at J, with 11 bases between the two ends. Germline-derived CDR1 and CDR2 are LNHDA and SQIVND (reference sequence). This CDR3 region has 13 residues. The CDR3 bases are TGTGCCAGTAGTCCTCAAGCGGGCACTGAAGCTTTCTTT. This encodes CASSPQAGTEAFF.